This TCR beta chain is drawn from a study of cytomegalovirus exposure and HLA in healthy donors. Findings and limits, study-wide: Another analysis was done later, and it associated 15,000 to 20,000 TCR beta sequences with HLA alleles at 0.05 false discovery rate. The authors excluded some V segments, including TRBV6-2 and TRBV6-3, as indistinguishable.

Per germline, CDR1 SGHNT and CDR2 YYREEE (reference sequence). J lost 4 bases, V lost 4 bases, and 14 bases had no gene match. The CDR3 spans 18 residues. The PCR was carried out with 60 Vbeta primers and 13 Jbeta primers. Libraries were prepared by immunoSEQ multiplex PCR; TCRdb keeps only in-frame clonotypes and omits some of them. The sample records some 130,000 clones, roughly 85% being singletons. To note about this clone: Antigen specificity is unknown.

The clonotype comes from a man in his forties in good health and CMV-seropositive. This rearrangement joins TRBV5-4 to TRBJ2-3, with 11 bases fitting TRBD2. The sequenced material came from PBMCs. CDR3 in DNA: TGTGCCAGCAGCATTGGGGGTCTAGCGGGGGGCCACCCAGATACGCAGTATTTT. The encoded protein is CASSIGGLAGGHPDTQYF.